The rows below give T cell receptor beta chains drawn from one sample of a study of OX40 agonist ivuxolimab in advanced cancers. Libraries were prepared by immunoSEQ multiplex PCR; TCRdb keeps only in-frame clonotypes and omits some of them. The sample shows under 60,000 clones, roughly 80% of them seen only once. The sample in question was CD4+ or CD8+ T cells sorted from blood, obtained in a trial of the OX40 agonist ivuxolimab. The receptors here all came from an adult with an advanced solid tumor such as melanoma, head and neck, liver or kidney cancer. Each CDR3 is given with its conserved first and last residue. The D gene is left open where the match is weak. Some rows have no size entry. The others give once, few or many, or a class for an expanded clone.

>TRBV9|-|TRBJ2-1|13|-
CASSGRVDNEQFF
TGTGCCAGCAGCGGGCGAGTGGACAATGAGCAGTTCTTC
>TRBV11-2|TRBD2|TRBJ2-1|16|-
CASSLRSGVNNNEQFF
TGTGCCAGCAGCTTGAGGAGCGGGGTGAATAACAATGAGCAGTTCTTC
>TRBV4-3|-|TRBJ1-6|16|few
CASSQDGRASGSPLHF
TGCGCCAGCAGCCAAGATGGCAGGGCCAGCGGTTCACCCCTCCACTTT
>TRBV4-2|-|TRBJ1-2|17|few
CASSQEGSRAANYGYTF
TGTGCCAGCAGCCAAGAAGGTTCTAGGGCCGCTAACTATGGCTACACCTTC
>TRBV20-1|-|TRBJ2-3|11|-
CSARRGDTQYF
TGCAGTGCTAGGCGAGGAGATACGCAGTATTTT
>TRBV9|-|TRBJ2-1|13|-
CASSVGGGNEQFF
TGTGCCAGCAGCGTAGGGGGCGGCAATGAGCAGTTCTTC
>TRBV7-2|-|TRBJ2-7|15|medium-sized
CASSLDGQRSYEQYF
TGTGCCAGCAGCTTAGATGGACAGCGCTCCTACGAGCAGTACTTC
>TRBV7-8|-|TRBJ2-2|14|-
CASSRNTYTGELFF
TGTGCCAGCAGCCGCAACACCTACACCGGGGAGCTGTTTTTT
>TRBV7-2|-|TRBJ2-6|17|-
CASSLVSFGSGANVLTF
TGTGCCAGCAGCTTAGTGAGTTTCGGCTCTGGGGCCAACGTCCTGACTTTC
>TRBV27|TRBD1|TRBJ2-2|15|-
CASSPPRGRTGELFF
TGTGCCAGCAGTCCCCCCAGGGGGCGAACCGGGGAGCTGTTTTTT
>TRBV28|-|TRBJ2-1|15|-
CASSLGTRDGNEQFF
TGTGCCAGCAGTTTGGGAACCAGGGATGGAAATGAGCAGTTCTTC
>TRBV5-1|-|TRBJ1-6|13|-
CASSSVLDSPLHF
TGCGCCAGCAGCTCAGTGTTAGATTCACCCCTCCACTTT
>TRBV7-9|-|TRBJ2-1|14|-
CASVGQTSAGEQFF
TGTGCCAGCGTTGGACAGACGTCAGCGGGTGAGCAGTTCTTC
>TRBV2|-|TRBJ1-1|13|medium-sized
CASSLGGRTEAFF
TGTGCCAGCAGTCTTGGGGGGCGCACTGAAGCTTTCTTT
>TRBV5-1|-|TRBJ2-2|15|-
CASSLGPRDTGELFF
TGCGCCAGCAGCTTGGGCCCTAGGGACACCGGGGAGCTGTTTTTT
>TRBV5-4|-|TRBJ1-6|12|few
CASMRDNSPLHF
TGTGCCAGCATGCGGGATAATTCACCCCTCCACTTT
>TRBV19|TRBD1|TRBJ1-1|14|-
CASGDRGLGGEAFF
TGTGCCAGTGGTGACAGGGGACTGGGGGGTGAAGCTTTCTTT
>TRBV5-1|-|TRBJ2-7|15|-
CASSLGQPSSWEQYF
TGCGCCAGCAGCTTGGGCCAGCCTTCTTCCTGGGAGCAGTACTTC
>TRBV6-6|-|TRBJ2-1|13|-
CASSLDGNNEQFF
TGTGCCAGCAGCCTGGACGGAAACAATGAGCAGTTCTTC
>TRBV28|-|TRBJ1-5|13|-
CASSGPSNQPQHF
TGTGCCAGCAGCGGGCCCTCCAATCAGCCCCAGCATTTT
>TRBV29-1|-|TRBJ1-6|14|-
CSLLPVRANSPLHF
TGCAGCCTTTTGCCGGTGAGGGCCAATTCACCCCTCCACTTT
>TRBV25-1|-|TRBJ2-7|15|-
CASSDWQDRSYEQYF
TGTGCCAGCAGTGACTGGCAGGACCGCTCCTACGAGCAGTACTTC
>TRBV7-3|-|TRBJ2-3|14|-
CASSLVVGWDTQYF
TGTGCCAGCAGCTTAGTTGTGGGGTGGGATACGCAGTATTTT
>TRBV4-1|-|TRBJ1-2|15|-
CASSQEGDGAGGYTF
TGCGCCAGCAGCCAAGAAGGGGACGGAGCAGGTGGCTACACCTTC
>TRBV5-4|-|TRBJ2-1|14|-
CASSLATGQHEQFF
TGTGCCAGCAGCTTGGCCACCGGACAACATGAGCAGTTCTTC
>TRBV28|-|TRBJ1-4|14|-
CASSLWGAGEKLFF
TGTGCCAGCAGTTTGTGGGGGGCGGGAGAAAAACTGTTTTTT
>TRBV7-2|TRBD1|TRBJ2-3|15|-
CASSTGQGAPDTQYF
TGTGCCAGCAGCACCGGACAGGGGGCGCCAGATACGCAGTATTTT
>TRBV5-4|TRBD2|TRBJ2-1|16|-
CASSLYASGGANEQFF
TGTGCCAGCAGCTTGTACGCTAGCGGGGGGGCGAATGAGCAGTTCTTC
>TRBV5-1|TRBD2|TRBJ2-5|15|-
CASTPSGGAFETQYF
TGCGCCAGCACCCCTAGCGGGGGGGCCTTCGAGACCCAGTACTTC
>TRBV7-2|TRBD1|TRBJ2-3|12|few
CASSSPQGVQYF
TGTGCCAGCAGCTCCCCGCAGGGGGTGCAGTATTTT
>TRBV6-1|TRBD1|TRBJ2-3|16|-
CASSEEAGGSADTQYF
TGTGCCAGCAGTGAAGAGGCAGGGGGCTCGGCAGATACGCAGTATTTT
>TRBV4-3|TRBD1|TRBJ2-1|15|-
CASSKGASKGNEQFF
TGCGCCAGCAGCAAGGGGGCCTCAAAAGGCAATGAGCAGTTCTTC
>TRBV7-9|TRBD1|TRBJ1-2|14|-
CASSLRTGDYGYTF
TGTGCCAGCAGCCTAAGGACAGGGGACTATGGCTACACCTTC
>TRBV6-5|-|TRBJ1-2|13|-
CASSRGDHPGYTF
TGTGCCAGCAGTCGGGGGGACCACCCGGGCTACACCTTC
>TRBV5-5|-|TRBJ1-4|14|few
CASSRAQGNEKLFF
TGTGCCAGCAGCCGGGCCCAGGGAAATGAAAAACTGTTTTTT
>TRBV10-1|-|TRBJ2-1|13|once
CASSDLGYNEQFF
TGCGCCAGCAGTGATCTAGGTTACAATGAGCAGTTCTTC
>TRBV7-2|-|TRBJ2-7|14|-
CASSRDQGSGEQYF
TGTGCCAGCAGCCGTGACCAGGGATCGGGTGAGCAGTACTTC